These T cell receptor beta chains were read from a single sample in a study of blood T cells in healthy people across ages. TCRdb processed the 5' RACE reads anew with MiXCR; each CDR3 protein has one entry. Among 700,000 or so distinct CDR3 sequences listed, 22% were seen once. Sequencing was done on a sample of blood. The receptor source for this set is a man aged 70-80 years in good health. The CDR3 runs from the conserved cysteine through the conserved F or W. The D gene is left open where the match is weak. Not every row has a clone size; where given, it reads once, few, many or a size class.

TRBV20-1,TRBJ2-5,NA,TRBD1,TGCAGTGCTATCCGGTCGGTGACAGGGCGTCTCCAAGAGACCCAGTACTTC,CSAIRSVTGRLQETQYF
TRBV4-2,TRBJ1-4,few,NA,TGTGCCAGCAGCCAAGATGAGGACACCATTGCAACTAATGAAAAACTGTTTTTT,CASSQDEDTIATNEKLFF
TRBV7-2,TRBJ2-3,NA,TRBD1,TGTGCCAGCAGCCCAGTGGTCGGACAGGGTTCAGATACGCAGTATTTT,CASSPVVGQGSDTQYF
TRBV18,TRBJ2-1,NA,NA,TGTGCCAGCTCACCACGGGTTGAGGGAGTCAATGAGCAGTTCTTC,CASSPRVEGVNEQFF
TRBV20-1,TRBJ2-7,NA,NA,TGCAGTGCAACAGATAGCCAAAGGGGACAATCCTACGAGCAGTACTTC,CSATDSQRGQSYEQYF
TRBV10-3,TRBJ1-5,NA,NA,TGTGCCATCTCCGCAGGGGTCCGCCAGCCCCAGCATTTT,CAISAGVRQPQHF
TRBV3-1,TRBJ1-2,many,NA,TGTGCCAGCAGCCAAGTAGGTTACAGACTTAACTATGGCTACACCTTC,CASSQVGYRLNYGYTF
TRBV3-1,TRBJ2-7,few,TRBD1,TGTGCCAGCAGGAGCGTTGGACAGGGGGCCCACCACGAGCAGTACTTC,CASRSVGQGAHHEQYF
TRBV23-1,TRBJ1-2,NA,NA,TGCGCCAGCAGCCGGGACAAAAGAAATGGCTCCACCTTC,CASSRDKRNGSTF
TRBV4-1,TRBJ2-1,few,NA,TGCGCCAGCAGCCAAGAGAGGGCTGGGAATGAGCAGTTCTTC,CASSQERAGNEQFF
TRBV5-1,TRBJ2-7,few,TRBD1,TGCGCCAGCAGCTTCGACAGGGGCGACGAGCAGTACTTC,CASSFDRGDEQYF
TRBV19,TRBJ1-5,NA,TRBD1,TGTGCCAGTAGTATGGGACAGGGGAGAAATCAGCCCCAGCATTTT,CASSMGQGRNQPQHF
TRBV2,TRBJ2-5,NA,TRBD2,TGTGCCTGCTCAGAACTAGCGGGGGATTTCGGAGAGACCCAGTACTTC,CACSELAGDFGETQYF
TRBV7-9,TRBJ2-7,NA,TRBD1,TGTGCCAGCAGCTCACGGACAGGCCTCTACGAGCAGTACTTC,CASSSRTGLYEQYF
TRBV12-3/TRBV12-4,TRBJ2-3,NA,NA,TGTGCCAGCAGTTCCACGTCAGATACGCAGTATTTT,CASSSTSDTQYF
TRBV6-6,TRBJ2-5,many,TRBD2,TGTGCCAGCAGTTTTCCGACTAGCGGGCAAGAGACCCAGTACTTC,CASSFPTSGQETQYF
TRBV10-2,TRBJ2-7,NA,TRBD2,TGTGCCAGCAGTGACGGGGGGGGACCCTACGAGCAGTACTTC,CASSDGGGPYEQYF
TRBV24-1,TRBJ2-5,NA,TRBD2,TGTGCCACCAGTGATCCAGCGGGAGGTGGGGGGACCCAGTACTTC,CATSDPAGGGGTQYF
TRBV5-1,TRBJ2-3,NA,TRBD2,TGCGCCAGCAGCTTGGGAGTAGCGGGTTCCACAGATACGCAGTATTTT,CASSLGVAGSTDTQYF
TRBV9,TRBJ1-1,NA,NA,TGTGCCAGCAGCGTAAGGGCCGAGAACACTGAAGCTTTCTTT,CASSVRAENTEAFF
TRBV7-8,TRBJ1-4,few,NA,TGTGCCAGCAGCGCCAGATCAGGCGACCTTAATGAAAAACTGTTTTTT,CASSARSGDLNEKLFF
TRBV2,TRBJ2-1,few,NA,TGTGCCAGCAGTGAACGTCGGCAATACAATGAGCAGTTCTTC,CASSERRQYNEQFF
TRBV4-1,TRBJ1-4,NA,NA,TGCGCCAGCAGCCATGGGGGGGCTGGAGAAAAACTGTTTTTT,CASSHGGAGEKLFF
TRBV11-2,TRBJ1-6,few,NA,TGTGCCAGCAGCACACGCACTGGGAGTTCATATAATTCACCCCTCCACTTT,CASSTRTGSSYNSPLHF
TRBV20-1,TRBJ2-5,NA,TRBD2,TGCAGTGCTAGAGCCCCGGGGGGGACAAGAGAGACCCAGTACTTC,CSARAPGGTRETQYF
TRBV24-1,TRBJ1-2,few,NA,TGTGCCACCTCCGGGCAGGGCTTTGGCTACACCTTC,CATSGQGFGYTF
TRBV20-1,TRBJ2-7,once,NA,TGCAGTGCTAGAGATCTCGTCACGAGCTCCTACGAGCAGTACTTC,CSARDLVTSSYEQYF
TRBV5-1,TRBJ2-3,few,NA,TGCGCCAGCGCTCTACAACGAGGGAGCACAGATACGCAGTATTTT,CASALQRGSTDTQYF
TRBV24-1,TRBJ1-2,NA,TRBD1,TGTGCCACTGCCGGGACAGGGGGCAACTATGGCTACACCTTC,CATAGTGGNYGYTF
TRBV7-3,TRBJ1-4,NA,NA,TGTGCCAGCAGCTTAGCCAGGGTCGATGAAAAACTGTTTTTT,CASSLARVDEKLFF
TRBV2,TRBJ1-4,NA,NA,TGTGCCAGCCCGGATGAAAAACTGTTTTTT,CASPDEKLFF
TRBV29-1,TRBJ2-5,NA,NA,TGCAGCGCCGGGGAAGCCGAAGAGACCCAGTACTTC,CSAGEAEETQYF
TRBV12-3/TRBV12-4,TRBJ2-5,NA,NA,TGTGCCAGCAGTGCCCGGACAGCGTACCAAGAGACCCAGTACTTC,CASSARTAYQETQYF
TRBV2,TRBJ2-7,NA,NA,TGTGCCAGCATTCGCGAGGCAACAGGTTCCTACGAGCAGTACTTC,CASIREATGSYEQYF
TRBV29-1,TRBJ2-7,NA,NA,TGCAGCGGAACTACAAGCTCCTACGAGCAGTACTTC,CSGTTSSYEQYF
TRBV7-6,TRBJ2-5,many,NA,TGTGCCAGCAGCTTAGTGCCCGGGGCCGTTCTAGAGACCCAGTACTTC,CASSLVPGAVLETQYF
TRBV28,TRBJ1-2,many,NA,TGTGCCAGCAGTTACCCCCGTCGCAGGGACTATGGCTACACCTTC,CASSYPRRRDYGYTF
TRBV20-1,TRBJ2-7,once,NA,TGCAGTGCTAGACCCCACTCGGTGGGGCTCGAGCAGTACTTC,CSARPHSVGLEQYF
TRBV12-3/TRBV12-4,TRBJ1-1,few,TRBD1,TGTGCCAGCAGTTTCTCAACAGGGGGAACTGAAGCTTTCTTT,CASSFSTGGTEAFF
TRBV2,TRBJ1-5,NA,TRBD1,TGTGCCAGCAGTGACGTGGGCTACAGGGGGAACCAGCCCCAGCATTTT,CASSDVGYRGNQPQHF
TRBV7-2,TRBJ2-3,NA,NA,TGTGCCAGCAGCTCCAGGACGCGCACAGATACGCAGTATTTT,CASSSRTRTDTQYF
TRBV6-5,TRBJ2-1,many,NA,TGTGCCAGCAGTTACTCGACAGGCTCCTACAATGAGCAGTTCTTC,CASSYSTGSYNEQFF
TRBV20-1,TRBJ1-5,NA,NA,TGCAGTGCTATGGGGTATAGCAATCAGCCCCAGCATTTT,CSAMGYSNQPQHF
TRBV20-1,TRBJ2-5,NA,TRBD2,TGCAGTGCTAGAAGCGGGGGGCAAGAGACCCAGTACTTC,CSARSGGQETQYF
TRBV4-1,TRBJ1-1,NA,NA,TGCGCCAGCAGCCACACGGGTGGGAAGGACACTGAAGCTTTCTTT,CASSHTGGKDTEAFF
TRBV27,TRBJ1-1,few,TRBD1,TGTGCCAGCAGCACCGGGACAGGGGGTTATTGGTTGGCTTTCTTT,CASSTGTGGYWLAFF
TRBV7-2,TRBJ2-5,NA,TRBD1,TGTGCCAGCAGCTACAACTGGGACAGGATGAACTTC,CASSYNWDRMNF
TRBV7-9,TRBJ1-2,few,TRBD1,TGTGCCAGCAGCTTCGGACAGGCGGATGGCTACACCTTC,CASSFGQADGYTF
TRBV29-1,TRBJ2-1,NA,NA,TGCAGCGTTGAAGGCGCGCGTGAGCAGTTCTTC,CSVEGAREQFF
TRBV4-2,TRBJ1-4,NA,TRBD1,TGTGCCAGCAGCGAGAGTGGACAGGGCAGTGAAAAACTGTTTTTT,CASSESGQGSEKLFF
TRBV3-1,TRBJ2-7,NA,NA,TGTGCCAGCAGCCAAGATCTTGGGGGGCGATACGAGCAGTACTTC,CASSQDLGGRYEQYF
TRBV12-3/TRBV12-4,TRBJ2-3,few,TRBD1,TGTGCCAGCAGTTCCTCGGGGACAGGGGGTAACACAGATACGCAGTATTTT,CASSSSGTGGNTDTQYF
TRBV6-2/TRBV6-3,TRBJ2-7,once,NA,TGTGCCAGCAGTCTACTAGTTGACGAGCAGTACTTC,CASSLLVDEQYF